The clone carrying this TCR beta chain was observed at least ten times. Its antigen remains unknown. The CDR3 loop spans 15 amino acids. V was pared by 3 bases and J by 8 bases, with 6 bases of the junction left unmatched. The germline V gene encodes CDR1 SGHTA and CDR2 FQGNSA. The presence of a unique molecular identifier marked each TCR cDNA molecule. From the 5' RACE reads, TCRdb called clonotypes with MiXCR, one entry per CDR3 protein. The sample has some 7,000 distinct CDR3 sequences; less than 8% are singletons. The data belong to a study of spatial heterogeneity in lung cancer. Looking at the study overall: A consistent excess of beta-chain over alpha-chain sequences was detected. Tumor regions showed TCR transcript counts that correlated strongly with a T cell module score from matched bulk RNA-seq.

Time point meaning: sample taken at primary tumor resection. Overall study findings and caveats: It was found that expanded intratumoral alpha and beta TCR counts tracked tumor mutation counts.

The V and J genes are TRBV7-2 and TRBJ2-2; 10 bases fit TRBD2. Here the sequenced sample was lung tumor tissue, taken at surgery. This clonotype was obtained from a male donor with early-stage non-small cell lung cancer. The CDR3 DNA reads TGTGCCAGCAGCTTCCAGCGGGGGGGCCAGGGGGAGCTGTTTTTT. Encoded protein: CASSFQRGGQGELFF.